A selection of T cell receptor beta chains follows, all from one sample in a study of blood T cell repertoires in COVID-19. Clones were sequenced by immunoSEQ multiplex PCR, and TCRdb holds only the in-frame ones, with some missing. Here the sample spans approximately 140,000 clones, 84% being singletons. Sequenced: peripheral blood. These receptor sequences come from a man aged 65-85 years with acute or convalescent COVID-19. The CDR3 runs from the conserved cysteine through the conserved F or W. The D gene is left open where the match is weak. The size entry is marked missing in some rows and otherwise reads once, few, many or a size class.

clone size	V gene	J gene	D gene	CDR3 DNA	CDR3 protein
NA	TRBV5-1	TRBJ2-5	TRBD2	TGCGCCAGTACGACTAGCGGGAGTAGGGAGACCCAGTACTTC	CASTTSGSRETQYF
NA	TRBV5-1	TRBJ2-1	TRBD2	TGCGCCAGCAGCTCCGTAAGCGGGGGGGCCCGTGAGCAGTTCTTC	CASSSVSGGAREQFF
NA	TRBV4-2	TRBJ1-5	NA	TGTGCCAGCAGCCCTGAGGGTGCTAGCAATCAGCCCCAGCATTTT	CASSPEGASNQPQHF
NA	TRBV19	TRBJ2-5	TRBD2	TGTGCCAGTAGTTTCCTAGCGGGAGTCAGAGAGACCCAGTACTTC	CASSFLAGVRETQYF
once	TRBV2	TRBJ2-7	NA	TGTGCCAGCAGTGAAGTTGTAAGCGCCTACGAGCAGTACTTC	CASSEVVSAYEQYF
NA	TRBV6-5	TRBJ2-1	NA	TGTGCCAGCAGATACAGGGAGAACAATGAGCAGTTCTTC	CASRYRENNEQFF
NA	TRBV27	TRBJ2-7	NA	TGTGCCAGCAGTTTCCAGGGCCCCTACGAGCAGTACTTC	CASSFQGPYEQYF
NA	TRBV4-2	TRBJ1-4	NA	TGTGCCAGCAGCCAAGGGCTCAGGGCCCGGAATGAAAAACTGTTTTTT	CASSQGLRARNEKLFF
NA	TRBV5-1	TRBJ1-1	NA	TGCGCCAGCAGCCCCTCGTCAGGTCGTGAAGCTTTCTTT	CASSPSSGREAFF
NA	TRBV28	TRBJ1-4	NA	TGTGCCAGCAGTTTATTTCAGGGGCGAAAACTGTTTTTT	CASSLFQGRKLFF
NA	TRBV6-5	TRBJ2-7	TRBD2	TGTGCCAGCAGCTGGACTAGCGGCACCTACGAGCAGTACTTC	CASSWTSGTYEQYF
once	TRBV11-2	TRBJ1-4	NA	TGTGCCAGCAGCACTTATGAAAAACTGTTTTTT	CASSTYEKLFF
NA	TRBV28	TRBJ1-4	TRBD1	TGTGCCAGCAGACCCGGGACAGGGGGGTATAATGAAAAACTGTTTTTT	CASRPGTGGYNEKLFF
few	TRBV27	TRBJ1-5	TRBD1	TGTGCCAGCAGTCCTAGGACAGGGGGCGATCAGCCCCAGCATTTT	CASSPRTGGDQPQHF
NA	TRBV4-2	TRBJ2-1	NA	TGTGCCAGCAGCCAAGGGGGGCCCCTGGGGACAAATGAGCAGTTCTTC	CASSQGGPLGTNEQFF
many	TRBV12-3/TRBV12-4	TRBJ2-3	NA	TGTGCCATACAGGGTTGGACAGATACGCAGTATTTT	CAIQGWTDTQYF
NA	TRBV7-8	TRBJ2-7	NA	TGTGCCAGCAGCACAAGAGGTGGGGTGGGGACTCTCTCCTACGAGCAGTACTTC	CASSTRGGVGTLSYEQYF
NA	TRBV5-6	TRBJ2-2	NA	TGTGCCAGCAGCGCCGGAGCGAACACCGGGGAGCTGTTTTTT	CASSAGANTGELFF
once	TRBV5-5	TRBJ2-2	TRBD2	TGTGCCAGCAGCTTGGCCTCGGGTATAGCGGGAAACACCGGGGAGCTGTTTTTT	CASSLASGIAGNTGELFF
NA	TRBV5-5	TRBJ1-4	TRBD1	TGTGCCAGCATGACAGGGATGGGGTCAACTAATGAAAAACTGTTTTTT	CASMTGMGSTNEKLFF
once	TRBV9	TRBJ1-6	NA	TGTGCCAGCAGCAAGTCCCTCGACAGACCCAATTCACCCCTCCACTTT	CASSKSLDRPNSPLHF
NA	TRBV9	TRBJ1-3	NA	TGTGCCAGCAGCCCCCCCAGGGCCGCAGGAAACACCATATATTTT	CASSPPRAAGNTIYF
NA	TRBV11-2	TRBJ2-3	NA	TGTGCCAGCAGCTTAGCGTTCGGGGGATACACAGATACGCAGTATTTT	CASSLAFGGYTDTQYF
NA	TRBV20-1	TRBJ1-1	TRBD1	TGCAGTGCTAGTACGGACAGGGGGGGCATGAACACTGAAGCTTTCTTT	CSASTDRGGMNTEAFF
NA	TRBV29-1	TRBJ1-3	TRBD1	TGCAGCGGTTATGACAGGGGCGGAAACACCATATATTTT	CSGYDRGGNTIYF
few	TRBV3-1/TRBV3-2	TRBJ1-2	NA	TGTGCCAGCAGCCAAGTGGGAGAGGGCGGAGGCTACACCTTC	CASSQVGEGGGYTF
few	TRBV5-5	TRBJ2-7	TRBD2	TGTGCCAGCAGCTTGGCAGCGGGGGGATTGTACGAGCAGTACTTC	CASSLAAGGLYEQYF
NA	TRBV7-8	TRBJ1-4	NA	TGTGCCAGCAGCTTATCAACCCTAGCGCCAGGCGGTGAAAAACTGTTTTTT	CASSLSTLAPGGEKLFF
NA	TRBV10-2	TRBJ1-2	NA	TGCGCCAGCAGCGGACAGAACTATGGCTACACCTTC	CASSGQNYGYTF
NA	TRBV5-4	TRBJ2-1	TRBD2	TGTGCCAGCAGCCGCGGACTAGACCAAAACAATGAGCAGTTCTTC	CASSRGLDQNNEQFF
NA	TRBV7-9	TRBJ2-7	TRBD1	TGTGCCAGCAGCTTAGCTGGGACAGACTACGAGCAGTACTTC	CASSLAGTDYEQYF
NA	TRBV28	TRBJ2-1	TRBD2	TGTGCCAGCAGTCCTGGACTAGCGGGGGCCCGCCGCTACAATGAGCAGTTCTTC	CASSPGLAGARRYNEQFF
NA	TRBV14	TRBJ2-5	TRBD2	TGTGCCAGCAGCCAAGGTTTAGCGGGGGATCAAGAGACCCAGTACTTC	CASSQGLAGDQETQYF
NA	TRBV19	TRBJ1-5	TRBD1	TGTGCCAGTAGTACTGCTTCGACAGGGGCAGGCAATCAGCCCCAGCATTTT	CASSTASTGAGNQPQHF
NA	TRBV19	TRBJ1-4	TRBD1	TGTGCCAGTAGTTTGGGGGCGACAGGGGTCAGTGAAAAACTGTTTTTT	CASSLGATGVSEKLFF
few	TRBV3-1/TRBV3-2	TRBJ2-3	NA	TGTGCCAGCAGCCAAGGGTCTAGCGCAGATACGCAGTATTTT	CASSQGSSADTQYF
NA	TRBV6-5	TRBJ1-3	TRBD1	TGTGCCAGCAGACACAGGGGTCTATCTGGAAACACCATATATTTT	CASRHRGLSGNTIYF
NA	TRBV5-1	TRBJ2-7	TRBD2	TGCGCCAGCCGGATAGCGGGAGGGCCGGGGGAGCAGTACTTC	CASRIAGGPGEQYF
NA	TRBV5-1	TRBJ1-6	TRBD1	TGCGCCAGCAGCTTAGGACAGGGGGATAATTCACCCCTCCACTTT	CASSLGQGDNSPLHF
NA	TRBV11-3	TRBJ1-5	NA	TGTGCCAGCAGCTTAGCCCAGAGGAGAGCGATGCATTTT	CASSLAQRRAMHF
NA	TRBV5-5	TRBJ2-7	TRBD1	TGTGCCAGCAGCTTGCGGGCCCTAGGACAGGCATCCTACGAGCAGTACTTC	CASSLRALGQASYEQYF
NA	TRBV3-1/TRBV3-2	TRBJ1-6	TRBD1	TGTGCCAGCAGCCAAGTGGGACAGGCCCCACCCCTCCACTTT	CASSQVGQAPPLHF
NA	TRBV18	TRBJ2-7	NA	TGTGCCAGCTCACCCGTAGCGGAGGGCCTCTACGAGCAGTACTTC	CASSPVAEGLYEQYF
NA	TRBV30	TRBJ1-1	NA	TGTGCCTGGAGGCGGACAGCCTACATGAACACTGAAGCTTTCTTT	CAWRRTAYMNTEAFF
NA	TRBV5-8	TRBJ2-1	NA	TGTGCCAGCCCAATGTACAATGAGCAGTTCTTC	CASPMYNEQFF
NA	TRBV28	TRBJ2-7	TRBD2	TGTGCCAGCAGTCGTAGCGGGAGTTTGTCCTACGAGCAGTACTTC	CASSRSGSLSYEQYF
NA	TRBV28	TRBJ1-2	NA	TGTGCCAGCAGTTCAGGGGACTATGGCTACACCTTC	CASSSGDYGYTF
NA	TRBV25-1	TRBJ1-6	TRBD1	TGTGCCAGCAGCTACAGGGGGACCCAAAATTCACCCCTCCACTTT	CASSYRGTQNSPLHF
NA	TRBV5-6	TRBJ1-5	NA	TGTGCCAGCAGCACCTCATGGACAGACTATAGCAATCAGCCCCAGCATTTT	CASSTSWTDYSNQPQHF
NA	TRBV28	TRBJ1-2	NA	TGTGCCAGCACCGCTAACTATGGCTACACCTTC	CASTANYGYTF
NA	TRBV11-2	TRBJ2-5	NA	TGTGCCAGCAGCTCCGACTCGGGGAACGGGGAGACCCAGTACTTC	CASSSDSGNGETQYF
NA	TRBV6-2/TRBV6-3	TRBJ2-7	NA	TGTGCCAGCAGTGAGGACTTCTCCTACGAGCAGTACTTC	CASSEDFSYEQYF
NA	TRBV19	TRBJ2-1	TRBD2	TGTGCCAGTAGTATCCCCAGCGGGGTAAACAATGAGCAGTTCTTC	CASSIPSGVNNEQFF
NA	TRBV7-2	TRBJ2-5	TRBD1	TGTGCCAGCAGCCCCGTGACAGGGAAACTTAACTTC	CASSPVTGKLNF
NA	TRBV28	TRBJ1-4	TRBD1	TGTGCCAGCAGTACCTCGTGGACAGGGGGCAATGAAAAACTGTTTTTT	CASSTSWTGGNEKLFF
NA	TRBV11-3	TRBJ2-2	NA	TGTGCCAGCAGTAACGGACAGACCGGGGAGCTGTTTTTT	CASSNGQTGELFF
NA	TRBV5-4	TRBJ1-2	TRBD1	TGTGCCAGCAGCTATCGACAGGGCAGCTACACCTTC	CASSYRQGSYTF
NA	TRBV6-6	TRBJ2-1	NA	TGTGCCAGCAGTTACTCAACAGGGTCTGGGTTCTTC	CASSYSTGSGFF
NA	TRBV24-1	TRBJ2-2	TRBD1	TGTGCCACCAGTGGCATCAGGGGGCGGGATACCGGGGAGCTGTTTTTT	CATSGIRGRDTGELFF
NA	TRBV7-2	TRBJ2-7	TRBD2	TGTGCCAGCAGCTTAGCACTAGCGGGAGGCAACGAGCAGTACTTC	CASSLALAGGNEQYF